Shown below are 20 T cell receptor beta chains from a single sample sequenced in a study of T-cell memory formation after mild COVID-19. TCRdb used MiXCR to reprocess the 5' RACE reads, holding one entry per CDR3 protein. The table includes 300,000 to 350,000 distinct CDR3 sequences, roughly an eighth detected once. The source material was PBMCs or a T cell subset sorted from them (not recorded which). Receptors originate from a man aged 18-30 years who had mild COVID-19 (a few samples of this study predate the infection). Cell type and time point are not known.

The sample holds many counts of this clonotype. The chain combines TRBV5-1 with TRBJ2-3, with 13 bases aligning to TRBD2. Germline trimming cut 4 bases from V and 0 bases from J; bases unmatched to any gene: 8. The CDR3 has 18 residues. Germline CDR1 is SGHRS and CDR2 is YFSETQ. The CDR3 loop is CASSRLLAGGPSTDTQYF. The CDR3 nucleotides read TGCGCCAGCAGCAGATTACTAGCGGGGGGGCCTAGCACAGATACGCAGTATTTT.

This clonotype was counted only a few times. The V call is TRBV7-2, the J call TRBJ1-2; the D is unclear. The V and J ends lost 5 bases and 1 base respectively, with 23 bases between them. CDR1 is SGHTA, CDR2 FQGNSA, per germline. CDR3 length: 18 amino acids. This chain's CDR3 is CASSPSVSPGLLNYGYTF. The CDR3 bases are TGTGCCAGCAGCCCCTCCGTTAGCCCAGGACTTCTTAACTATGGCTACACCTTC.

DNA of the CDR3: TGTGCCATCAGTGAGAAGGACAGGCCTGACTATGGCTACACCTTC. It encodes CAISEKDRPDYGYTF. The rearrangement links TRBV10-3 to TRBJ1-2; 7 positions agree with TRBD1. Germline trimming cut 2 bases from V and 3 bases from J; bases unmatched to any gene: 6. The CDR3 spans 15 residues. From germline, CDR1 is ENHRY and CDR2 SYGVKD.

The chain has TRBV5-1 and TRBJ1-2, with TRBD1 matching 10 bases. Looked up from germline, CDR1 is SGHRS and CDR2 is YFSETQ. With V trimmed by 3 bases and J by 6 bases, 11 bases remained unmatched. The CDR3 consists of 16 residues. In nucleotides, the CDR3 is TGCGCCAGCAGCTGGGGGGACAGGGGAAGGAGTAATGGCTACACCTTC. This gives the protein CASSWGDRGRSNGYTF. The entire variable domain, with the rest obtained from reference TRBV5-1 and TRBJ1-2, is as follows: KAGVTQTPRYLIKTRGQQVTLSCSPISGHRSVSWYQQTPGQGLQFLFEYFSETQRNKGNFPGRFSGRQFSNSRSEMNVSTLELGDSALYLCASSWGDRGRSNGYTFGSGTRLTVV.

This clonotype was detected only a few times. The rearrangement joins TRBV6-2 or TRBV6-3 to TRBJ1-2, with 7 bases identical to TRBD1. This CDR3 has 13 residues. V trimming: 9 bases; J trimming: 2 bases; junction bases outside the gene matches: 6. Germline V gives CDR1 MNHEY, CDR2 SVGEGT. In DNA form, the CDR3 reads TGTGCCAGTGGGGACAGAGAGAACTATGGCTACACCTTC. This encodes CASGDRENYGYTF.

In its sample, this clonotype was seen a few times. This chain connects TRBV4-1 to TRBJ2-3; no clear D. CDR1 MGHRA and CDR2 YSYEKL come from the germline V gene. V was clipped by 3 bases and J by 2 bases, with 9 bases between them. The CDR3 is 14 residues long. This CDR3 reads CASSHPLVTDTQYF. The CDR3 DNA follows: TGCGCCAGCAGCCATCCCCTGGTCACAGATACGCAGTATTTT.

This clonotype was seen more than once but under ten times. The chain carries TRBV5-1 and TRBJ2-2; no clear D gene. The CDR3 extends over 13 amino acids. Trimming cost V 2 bases and J 3 bases, with 5 bases left between them. The germline CDR1 and CDR2 sequences are SGHRS and YFSETQ. CDR3 DNA sequence: TGCGCCAGCAGCTTCCCGGACACCGGGGAGCTGTTTTTT. Translating it yields CASSFPDTGELFF.

This clonotype was observed a few times. This chain links TRBV27 with TRBJ2-3; 10 bases fit TRBD2. Germline V CDR1 and CDR2: MNHEY, SMNVEV (reference sequence). The CDR3 runs 15 residues. J gave up 4 bases and V 8 bases, and 9 bases lay outside the gene matches. CDR3 nucleotide sequence: TGTGCCAGCGGGTGGACTAGCGGTGTGGCAGATACGCAGTATTTT. This encodes CASGWTSGVADTQYF.

The chain recombines TRBV30 with TRBJ2-5; D is uncertain. V dropped 1 base and J dropped 5 bases, with 5 bases sitting between them. Germline-derived CDR1 and CDR2 are GTSNPN and SVGIG (reference sequence). The CDR3 runs 11 residues. The CDR3, as DNA: TGTGCCTGGAGTGCCGGCGAGACCCAGTACTTC. Residues: CAWSAGETQYF.

This clonotype was seen a few times. The chain recombines TRBV20-1 with TRBJ1-1, with D perhaps matching TRBD1 (5 bases). The CDR3 runs to 14 residues. V dropped 1 base and J dropped 3 bases, with 12 bases sitting between them. Germline CDR1 reads DFQATT; CDR2 reads SNEGSKA (reference sequence). The CDR3 DNA reads TGCAGTGCTAGAGCGTCAGGGCCGGACACTGAAGCTTTCTTT. This gives the protein CSARASGPDTEAFF.

The chain couples TRBV4-3 to TRBJ2-2; perhaps TRBD1 as D (5 bases). This CDR3 has 16 residues. The germline CDR1 and CDR2 sequences are LGHNA and YSLEER. With 0 bases removed from V and 0 bases from J, the gap between germline ends came to 8 bases. In nucleotides, the CDR3 is TGCGCCAGCAGCCAAGAGCAGGGTACGAACACCGGGGAGCTGTTTTTT. This translates into CASSQEQGTNTGELFF.

The rearrangement uses TRBV24-1 and TRBJ2-2; maybe TRBD2 (6 bases). V shed 5 bases and J shed 3 bases, with 9 bases lying between them. Germline-derived CDR1 and CDR2 are KGHDR and SFDVKD. The CDR3 contains 14 residues. DNA for the CDR3: TGTGCCACCAGTGTTGGAGGGCACACCGGGGAGCTGTTTTTT. Translating it yields CATSVGGHTGELFF.

This clonotype was seen repeatedly, ten times or more. The genes are TRBV28 and TRBJ2-7, with D possibly being TRBD2 (7 bases). This CDR3 region has 14 residues. V lost 7 bases and J lost 4, with 17 bases in between. The V gene's germline CDR1 is MDHEN and CDR2 SYDVKM. The CDR3 nucleotides are TGTGCCAGCACGATGGGAGGGACACCTTACGAGCAGTACGTC. The encoded protein is CASTMGGTPYEQYV.

This clonotype has a handful of counts. The rearrangement links TRBV6-2 or TRBV6-3 to TRBJ2-5; D might be TRBD1 (6 bases). V lost 0 bases and J lost 4, with 9 bases in between. The CDR3 is 14 amino acids. Germline V gene sequence: CDR1 MNHEY, CDR2 SVGEGT. The CDR3 nucleotides are TGTGCCAGCAGTTACTCGCCAGGGGCAGAGACCCAGTACTTC. Translated, it gives CASSYSPGAETQYF.

This clonotype was detected ten times or more. V gene TRBV5-6 combines with J gene TRBJ2-3; D uncertain. There are 14 residues in the CDR3. Trimming took off 4 bases at V and 6 bases at J, with 15 bases between the two ends. The germline V gene has CDR1 SGHDT and CDR2 YYEEEE. The CDR3 sequence is CASSLGGSVDTQYF. CDR3 DNA sequence: TGTGCCAGCAGCCTGGGTGGTTCTGTGGATACGCAGTATTTT.

The chain joins TRBV6-2 or TRBV6-3 to TRBJ2-1; D unclear. Per the germline V gene, CDR1 is MNHEY and CDR2 is SVGEGT. V lost 2 bases, J lost 1 base, and 9 bases lay in between. The CDR3 has 15 residues. The CDR3 nucleotides read TGTGCCAGCAGTTACGGCGGCCTATCCTACAATGAGCAGTTCTTC. Amino acid sequence: CASSYGGLSYNEQFF.

This clonotype has more than one count but fewer than ten. This chain uses TRBV3-1 with TRBJ2-3; D is uncertain. The V end was cut by 2 bases, the J end by 8 bases, with 8 bases between. Per germline, CDR1 LGHDT and CDR2 YNNKEL (reference sequence). The CDR3 covers 12 residues. CDR3 sequence (DNA): TGTGCCAGCAGCCAACTTGCCGGTACGCAGTATTTT. Translation gives CASSQLAGTQYF.

The chain employs TRBV7-6 and TRBJ2-1; no clear D. The CDR3 loop spans 13 amino acids. The ends were cut back, 0 bases at V and 7 bases at J, with 7 bases in the middle. Germline CDR1 is SGHVS and CDR2 is FNYEAQ. The DNA for the CDR3 is TGTGCCAGCAGCTTAGCGGGCCAAAATGAGCAGTTCTTC. The encoded protein is CASSLAGQNEQFF.

J is TRBJ2-5 and V is TRBV6-5; 7 bases match TRBD2. The CDR3 is made up of 13 amino acids. The junction had 6 bases not matched to a gene; V was cut back by 4 bases and J by 7 bases. CDR1 MNHEY and CDR2 SVGAGI come from the germline V gene. In DNA, the CDR3 is TGTGCCAGCAGTTTGGGGGGGGAGGCGACCCAGTACTTC. Protein sequence: CASSLGGEATQYF.

The chain carries TRBV10-3 and TRBJ2-1; tentatively, D is TRBD2 (5 bases). Germline CDR1 reads ENHRY; CDR2 reads SYGVKD. The germline V and J ends were trimmed by 3 bases and 0 bases, with 12 bases remaining between them. This CDR3 contains 16 residues. The CDR3, as DNA: TGTGCCATCAGTGAACTCGGAGGAAGCTCCTACAATGAGCAGTTCTTC. Translation gives CAISELGGSSYNEQFF.